This T cell receptor beta chain appears in the sequencing data of a study of blood T cell repertoires in COVID-19. Trimming pared 10 bases from V and 4 bases from J, leaving 22 bases between. From germline, CDR1 is MGHRA and CDR2 YSYEKL. The CDR3 covers 16 residues. The assay was immunoSEQ multiplex PCR, and TCRdb's table has in-frame clones only and misses some. The sample carries around 300,000 clones, about 86% recorded once. The chain combines TRBV4-1 with TRBJ2-2; perhaps TRBD2 as D (5 bases). The TCR comes from an older woman with COVID-19, enrolled during active disease. Sequences were obtained from peripheral blood. CDR3: CATSRGWSGTTGELFF. In nucleotides, the CDR3 is TGCGCCACGTCGCGAGGGTGGAGCGGTACCACCGGGGAGCTGTTTTTT.